Listed below are T cell receptor beta chains from one sample, sequenced in a study of vaccination and CD4 T cells after COVID-19. TCRdb reanalysed the PCR reads using MiXCR and keeps one entry per CDR3 protein. The sample records around 6,100 distinct CDR3 sequences, 40% to 55% being singletons. These receptors have no identified antigens. The sequenced material came from CD4+ T cells from blood, cultured in vitro. These receptors all stem from a human donor in good health. Each CDR3 is given with its conserved first and last residue. D genes are given only for firm matches.

d_gene,v_gene,j_gene,CDR3aa,CDR3nt
TRBD1,TRBV27,TRBJ2-7,CASSLLTGGSEQYF,TGTGCCAGCAGTTTATTGACAGGGGGTAGCGAGCAGTACTTC
NA,TRBV20-1,TRBJ1-4,CSAITLGGEKLFF,TGCAGTGCTATAACCCTGGGAGGTGAAAAACTGTTTTTT
TRBD1,TRBV5-8,TRBJ2-3,CASSRDRGFGSDTQYF,TGTGCCAGCAGCCGGGACAGGGGATTTGGGTCAGATACGCAGTATTTT
TRBD2,TRBV11-2,TRBJ2-1,CASSSLAGLYNEQFF,TGTGCCAGCAGTTCACTAGCGGGGCTCTACAATGAGCAGTTCTTC
NA,TRBV19,TRBJ2-2,CASSIGGSAGELFF,TGTGCCAGTAGTATAGGAGGCTCGGCCGGGGAGCTGTTTTTT
TRBD1,TRBV28,TRBJ1-1,CASSLYGQGAKSTEAFF,TGTGCCAGCAGTTTATACGGACAGGGGGCGAAGAGCACTGAAGCTTTCTTT
TRBD2,TRBV6-4,TRBJ2-3,CASSEAGGSTDTQYF,TGTGCCAGCAGTGAAGCGGGAGGAAGCACAGATACGCAGTATTTT
NA,TRBV6-1,TRBJ2-7,CASSEGIIPQYF,TGTGCCAGCAGTGAAGGGATTATTCCCCAGTACTTC
NA,TRBV19,TRBJ1-1,CASKRGHTEAFF,TGTGCCAGTAAGCGGGGGCATACTGAAGCTTTCTTT
TRBD1,TRBV7-2,TRBJ2-2,CASSRDRVVGELFF,TGTGCCAGCAGCCGGGACAGGGTCGTCGGGGAGCTGTTTTTT
NA,TRBV7-2,TRBJ2-2,CASGGMGGELFF,TGTGCCAGCGGGGGAATGGGTGGGGAGCTGTTTTTT